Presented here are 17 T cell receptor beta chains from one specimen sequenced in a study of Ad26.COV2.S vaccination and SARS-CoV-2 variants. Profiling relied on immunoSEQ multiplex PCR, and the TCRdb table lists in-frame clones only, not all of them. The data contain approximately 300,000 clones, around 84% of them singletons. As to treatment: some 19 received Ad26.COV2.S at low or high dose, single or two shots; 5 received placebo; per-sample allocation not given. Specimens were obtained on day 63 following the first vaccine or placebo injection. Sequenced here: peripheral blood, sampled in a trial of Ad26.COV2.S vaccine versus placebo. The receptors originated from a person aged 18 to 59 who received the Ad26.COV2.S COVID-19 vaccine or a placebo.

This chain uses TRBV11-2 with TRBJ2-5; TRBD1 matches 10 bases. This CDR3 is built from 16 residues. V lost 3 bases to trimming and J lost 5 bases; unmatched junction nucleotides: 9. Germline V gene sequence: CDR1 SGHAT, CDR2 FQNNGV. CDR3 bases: TGTGCCAGCAGCTTTGGGGGACAGGGGAGTGGGGAGACCCAGTACTTC. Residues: CASSFGGQGSGETQYF. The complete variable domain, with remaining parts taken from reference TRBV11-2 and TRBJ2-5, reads EAGVAQSPRYKIIEKRQSVAFWCNPISGHATLYWYQQILGQGPKLLIQFQNNGVVDDSQLPKDRFSAERLKGVDSTLKIQPAKLEDSAVYLCASSFGGQGSGETQYFGPGTRLLVL.

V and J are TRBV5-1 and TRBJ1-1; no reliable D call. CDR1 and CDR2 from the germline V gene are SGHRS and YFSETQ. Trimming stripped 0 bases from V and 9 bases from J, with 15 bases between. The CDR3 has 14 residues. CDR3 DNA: TGCGCCAGCAGCTTGGTGTCAGATTCAAGCCAAGCTTTCTTT. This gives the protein CASSLVSDSSQAFF.

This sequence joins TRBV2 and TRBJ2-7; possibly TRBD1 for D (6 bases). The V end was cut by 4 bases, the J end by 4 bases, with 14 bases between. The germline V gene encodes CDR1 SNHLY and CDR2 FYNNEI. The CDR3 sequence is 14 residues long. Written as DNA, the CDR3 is TGTGCCAGCAGTGGGCTGAGGGGGAGTTACGAGCAGTACTTC. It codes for CASSGLRGSYEQYF.

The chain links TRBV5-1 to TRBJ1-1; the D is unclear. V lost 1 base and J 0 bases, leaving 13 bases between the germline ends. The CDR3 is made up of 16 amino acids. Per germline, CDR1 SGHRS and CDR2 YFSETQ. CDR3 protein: CASSLNFAMMNTEAFF. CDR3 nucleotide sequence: TGCGCCAGCAGCTTGAACTTCGCGATGATGAACACTGAAGCTTTCTTT.

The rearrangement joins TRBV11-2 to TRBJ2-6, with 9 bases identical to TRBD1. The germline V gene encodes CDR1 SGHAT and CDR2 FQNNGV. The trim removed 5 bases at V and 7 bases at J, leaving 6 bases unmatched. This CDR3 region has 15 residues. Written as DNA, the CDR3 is TGTGCCAGCAGCCATAGGGGACAGGGAGCCAACGTCCTGACTTTC. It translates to CASSHRGQGANVLTF. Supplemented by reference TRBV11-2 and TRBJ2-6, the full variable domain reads EAGVAQSPRYKIIEKRQSVAFWCNPISGHATLYWYQQILGQGPKLLIQFQNNGVVDDSQLPKDRFSAERLKGVDSTLKIQPAKLEDSAVYLCASSHRGQGANVLTFGAGSRLTVL.

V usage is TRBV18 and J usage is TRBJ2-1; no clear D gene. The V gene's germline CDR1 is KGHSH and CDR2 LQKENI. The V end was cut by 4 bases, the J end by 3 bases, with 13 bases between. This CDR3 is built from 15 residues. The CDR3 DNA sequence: TGTGCCAGCTCACTTATCGCGTATAGCTACAATGAGCAGTTCTTC. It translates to CASSLIAYSYNEQFF.

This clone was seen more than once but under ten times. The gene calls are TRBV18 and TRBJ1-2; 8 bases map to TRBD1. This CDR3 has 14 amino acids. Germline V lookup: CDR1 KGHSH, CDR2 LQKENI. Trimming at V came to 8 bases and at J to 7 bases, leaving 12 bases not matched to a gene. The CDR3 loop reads CASTQTGDLFGYTF. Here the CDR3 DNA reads TGTGCCAGCACTCAGACAGGGGACCTCTTTGGCTACACCTTC.

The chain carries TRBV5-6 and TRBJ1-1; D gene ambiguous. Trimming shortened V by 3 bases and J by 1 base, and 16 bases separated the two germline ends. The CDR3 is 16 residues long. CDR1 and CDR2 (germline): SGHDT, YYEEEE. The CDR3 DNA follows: TGTGCCAGCAGCTCCACCATTCTAAGGGAGAACACTGAAGCTTTCTTT. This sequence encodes CASSSTILRENTEAFF.

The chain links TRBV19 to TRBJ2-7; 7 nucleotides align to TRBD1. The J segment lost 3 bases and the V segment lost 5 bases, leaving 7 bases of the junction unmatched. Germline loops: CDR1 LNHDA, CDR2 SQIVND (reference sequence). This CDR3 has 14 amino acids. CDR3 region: CASSSTGTRYEQYF. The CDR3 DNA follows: TGTGCCAGTAGTTCGACAGGGACCCGCTACGAGCAGTACTTC.

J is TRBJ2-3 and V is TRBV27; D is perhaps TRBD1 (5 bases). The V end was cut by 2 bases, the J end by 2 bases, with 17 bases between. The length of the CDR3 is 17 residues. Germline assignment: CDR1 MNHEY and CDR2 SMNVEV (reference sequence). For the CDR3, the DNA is TGTGCCAGCAGTTTAAGGCCAGCACAGGTCCACACAGATACGCAGTATTTT. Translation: CASSLRPAQVHTDTQYF.

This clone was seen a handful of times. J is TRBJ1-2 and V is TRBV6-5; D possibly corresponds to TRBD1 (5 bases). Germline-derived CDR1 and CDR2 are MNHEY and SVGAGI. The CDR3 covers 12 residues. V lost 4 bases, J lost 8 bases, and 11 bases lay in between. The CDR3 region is CASSWARGGYTF. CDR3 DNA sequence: TGTGCCAGCAGTTGGGCCCGGGGGGGCTACACCTTC.

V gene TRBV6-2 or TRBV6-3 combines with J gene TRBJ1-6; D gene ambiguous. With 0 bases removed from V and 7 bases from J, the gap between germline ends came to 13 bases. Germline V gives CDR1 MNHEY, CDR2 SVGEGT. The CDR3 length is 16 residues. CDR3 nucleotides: TGTGCCAGCAGTTACTCGATGGAGGCCATAAATTCACCCCTCCACTTT. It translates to CASSYSMEAINSPLHF.

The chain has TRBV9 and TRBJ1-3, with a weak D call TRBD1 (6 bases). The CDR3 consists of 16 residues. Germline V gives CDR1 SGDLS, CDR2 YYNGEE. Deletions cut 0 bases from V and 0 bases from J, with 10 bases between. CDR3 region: CASSVEGGISGNTIYF. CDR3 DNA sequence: TGTGCCAGCAGCGTAGAAGGGGGAATCTCTGGAAACACCATATATTTT.

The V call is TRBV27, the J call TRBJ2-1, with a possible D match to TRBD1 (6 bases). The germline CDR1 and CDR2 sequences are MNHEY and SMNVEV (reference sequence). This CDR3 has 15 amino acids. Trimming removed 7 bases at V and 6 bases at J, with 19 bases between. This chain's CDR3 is CASTLTGFLGNEQFF. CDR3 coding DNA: TGTGCCAGCACCTTGACAGGATTCCTAGGCAATGAGCAGTTCTTC.

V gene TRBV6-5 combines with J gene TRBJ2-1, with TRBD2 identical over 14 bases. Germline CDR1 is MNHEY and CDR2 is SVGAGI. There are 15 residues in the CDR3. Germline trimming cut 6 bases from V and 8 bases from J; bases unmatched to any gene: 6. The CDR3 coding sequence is TGTGCCAGCAGGGGGACTAGCGGGGGATTAGATGAGCAGTTCTTC. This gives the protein CASRGTSGGLDEQFF.

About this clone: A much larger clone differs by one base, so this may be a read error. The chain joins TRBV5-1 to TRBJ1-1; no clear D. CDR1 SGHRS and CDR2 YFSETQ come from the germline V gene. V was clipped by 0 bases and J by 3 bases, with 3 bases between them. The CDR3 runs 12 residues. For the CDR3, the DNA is TGCGCCAGCAGCTTGGACGACACTGAAGCTTTCTTT. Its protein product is CASSLDDTEAFF.

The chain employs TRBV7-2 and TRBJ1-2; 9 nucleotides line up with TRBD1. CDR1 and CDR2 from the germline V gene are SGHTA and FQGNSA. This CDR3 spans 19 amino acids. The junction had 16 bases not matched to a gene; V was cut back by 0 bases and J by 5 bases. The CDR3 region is CASSLAVPGQGEASYGYTF. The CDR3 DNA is TGTGCCAGCAGCTTAGCGGTTCCGGGACAGGGAGAGGCCTCGTATGGCTACACCTTC. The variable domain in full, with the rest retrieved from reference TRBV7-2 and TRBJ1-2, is GAGVSQSPSNKVTEKGKDVELRCDPISGHTALYWYRQSLGQGLEFLIYFQGNSAPDKSGLPSDRFSAERTGGSVSTLTIQRTQQEDSAVYLCASSLAVPGQGEASYGYTFGSGTRLTVV.